This T cell receptor (beta chain) appears in the sequencing data of a study of cytomegalovirus exposure and HLA in healthy donors. Overall study findings and caveats: TCR beta V- and J-gene trimming, according to a later analysis, was linked to a missense DCLRE1C variant.

The PCR used 60 Vbeta and 13 Jbeta primers. Clones were sequenced by immunoSEQ multiplex PCR, and TCRdb holds only the in-frame ones, with some missing. There are about 140,000 clones in the sample; about three quarters occur only once, and roughly 10% lies in the top ten. Note on this clone: Its antigen is unidentified.

Germline assignment: CDR1 MDHEN and CDR2 SYDVKM. V was clipped by 4 bases and J by 1 base; unmatched bases: 3. The CDR3 consists of 14 residues. The sample was PBMCs. The chain uses TRBV28 and TRBJ2-5, with TRBD1 matching 7 bases. This sequence originates from a man aged 30 to 45 in good health and CMV-seropositive. The CDR3 DNA is TGTGCCAGCAGTTCGGGACAGTCCCAAGAGACCCAGTACTTC. Its translation: CASSSGQSQETQYF.